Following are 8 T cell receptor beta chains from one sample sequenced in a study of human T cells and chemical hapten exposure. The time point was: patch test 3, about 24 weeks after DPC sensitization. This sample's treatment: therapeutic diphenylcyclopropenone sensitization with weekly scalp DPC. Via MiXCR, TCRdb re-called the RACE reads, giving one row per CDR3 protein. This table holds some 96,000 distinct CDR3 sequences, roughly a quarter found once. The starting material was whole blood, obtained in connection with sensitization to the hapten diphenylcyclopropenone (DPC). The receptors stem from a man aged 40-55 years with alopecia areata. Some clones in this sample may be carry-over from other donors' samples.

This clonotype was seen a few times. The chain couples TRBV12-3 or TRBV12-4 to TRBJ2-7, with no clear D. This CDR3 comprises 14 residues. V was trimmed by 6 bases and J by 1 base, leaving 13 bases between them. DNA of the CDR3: TGTGCCAGCAGCCCGGAGAGTTTATCCTACGAGCAGTACTTC. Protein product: CASSPESLSYEQYF.

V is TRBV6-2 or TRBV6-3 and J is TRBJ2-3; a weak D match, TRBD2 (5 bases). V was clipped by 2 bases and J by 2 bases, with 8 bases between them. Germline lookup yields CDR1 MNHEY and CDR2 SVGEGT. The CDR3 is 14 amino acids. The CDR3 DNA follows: TGTGCCAGCAGTTACGGGGAGACCACAGATACGCAGTATTTT. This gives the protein CASSYGETTDTQYF.

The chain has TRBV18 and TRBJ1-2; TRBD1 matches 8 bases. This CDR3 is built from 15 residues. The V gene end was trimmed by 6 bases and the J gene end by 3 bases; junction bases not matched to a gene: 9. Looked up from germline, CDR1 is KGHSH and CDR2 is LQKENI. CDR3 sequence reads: CASSPRDRSDYGYTF. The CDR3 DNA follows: TGTGCCAGCTCTCCTAGGGACAGGTCGGACTATGGCTACACCTTC.

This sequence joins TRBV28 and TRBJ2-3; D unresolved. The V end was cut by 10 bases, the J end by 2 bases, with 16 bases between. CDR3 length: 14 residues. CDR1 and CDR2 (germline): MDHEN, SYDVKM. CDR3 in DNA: TGTGCCATCTCATTTCAGGCCCCCACAGATACGCAGTATTTT. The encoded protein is CAISFQAPTDTQYF.

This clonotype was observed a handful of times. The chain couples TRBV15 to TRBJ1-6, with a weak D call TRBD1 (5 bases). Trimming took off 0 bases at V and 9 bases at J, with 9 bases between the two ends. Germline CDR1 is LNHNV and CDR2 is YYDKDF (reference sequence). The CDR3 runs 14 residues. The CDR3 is CATSRDLDSSPLHF. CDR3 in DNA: TGTGCCACCAGCAGAGATTTAGACAGTTCACCCCTCCACTTT.

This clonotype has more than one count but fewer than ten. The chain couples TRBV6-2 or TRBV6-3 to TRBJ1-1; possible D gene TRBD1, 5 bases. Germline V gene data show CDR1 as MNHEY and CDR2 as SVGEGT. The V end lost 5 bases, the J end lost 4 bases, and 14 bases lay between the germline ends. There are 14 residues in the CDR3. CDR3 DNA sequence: TGTGCCAGCAGTCTTCGAGGGGTATTCACTGAAGCTTTCTTT. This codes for CASSLRGVFTEAFF.

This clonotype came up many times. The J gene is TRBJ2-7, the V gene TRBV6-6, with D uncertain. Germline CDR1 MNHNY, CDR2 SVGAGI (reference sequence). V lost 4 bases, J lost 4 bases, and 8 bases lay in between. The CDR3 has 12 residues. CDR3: CASSSTGYEQYF. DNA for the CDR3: TGTGCCAGCAGTTCTACCGGATACGAGCAGTACTTC.

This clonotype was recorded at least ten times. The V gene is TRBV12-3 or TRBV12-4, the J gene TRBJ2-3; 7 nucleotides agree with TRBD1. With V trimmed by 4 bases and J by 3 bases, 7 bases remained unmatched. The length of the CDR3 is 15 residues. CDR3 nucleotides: TGTGCCAGCAGTTACGGGACAGCAAAAACAGATACGCAGTATTTT. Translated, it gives CASSYGTAKTDTQYF.